Following are 18 T cell receptor beta chains from one sample sequenced in a study of blood T cell repertoires in COVID-19. Assay: immunoSEQ multiplex PCR; the TCRdb copy retains only in-frame clones and omits some. The table has about 160,000 clones, roughly 90% seen once. Material: PBMCs or T cells enriched from blood (not recorded which). The receptors come from a woman aged 50 to 65 who had recovered from COVID-19.

The gene calls are TRBV3-1 (or the pseudogene TRBV3-2) and TRBJ1-5, with D possibly being TRBD1 (5 bases). Trimming removed 4 bases from V and 10 bases from J, with 26 bases in between. Germline CDR1 reads LGHDT; CDR2 reads YNNKEL (reference sequence). The length of the CDR3 is 17 residues. The CDR3 here is CASSLSQPGRYSVPQHF. The CDR3 nucleotides read TGTGCCAGCAGCCTCTCTCAGCCAGGGAGGTACAGTGTCCCCCAGCATTTT.

V gene TRBV9 combines with J gene TRBJ2-1; D not certain. This CDR3 is 12 amino acids long. CDR1 is SGDLS and CDR2 is YYNGEE in the germline V gene. V lost 3 bases, J lost 6 bases, and 7 bases lay in between. The chain's CDR3 is CASSASANEQFF. CDR3 sequence (DNA): TGTGCCAGCAGCGCGAGTGCCAATGAGCAGTTCTTC.

This chain uses TRBV21-1 with TRBJ2-2; whether TRBD1, the table's D call, matches the DNA was not checked. TRBV21-1 is designated a pseudogene. The CDR3 contains 15 residues. The CDR3 DNA sequence: TGTGCCAGCAGCACTCGAATTAGGGGATCCGGGGAGCTGTTTTTT. Translated, it gives CASSTRIRGSGELFF.

CDR3 DNA sequence: TGTGCCAGCAGTCGACAGGGATCACTCGACGAGCAGTACTTC. Translated, it gives CASSRQGSLDEQYF. The gene calls are TRBV11-3 and TRBJ2-7; TRBD1 matches 7 bases. The trim removed 6 bases at V and 5 bases at J, leaving 10 bases unmatched. The CDR3 covers 14 residues. Looked up from germline, CDR1 is SGHNT and CDR2 is YENEEA. Drawing the rest from reference TRBV11-3 and TRBJ2-7, the complete variable domain is EAGVVQSPRYKIIEKKQPVAFWCNPISGHNTLYWYLQNLGQGPELLIRYENEEAVDDSQLPKDRFSAERLKGVDSTLKIQPAELGDSAVYLCASSRQGSLDEQYFGPGTRLTVT.

The chain carries TRBV2 and TRBJ1-3; 7 bases agree with TRBD1. V gave up 4 bases and J gave up 0 bases; unmatched junction bases: 9. The CDR3 is 17 residues long. Germline V gene data show CDR1 as SNHLY and CDR2 as FYNNEI. CDR3 DNA: TGTGCCAGCAGTGGACAGACAGGGCGATTCTCTGGAAACACCATATATTTT. Translating gives CASSGQTGRFSGNTIYF.

The chain combines TRBV7-8 with TRBJ2-2, with 8 bases that match TRBD2. In germline, CDR1 is SGHVS, CDR2 FQNEAQ. The V and J ends lost 5 bases and 6 bases, in that order; junction bases with no gene match: 14. The CDR3 spans 17 residues. The CDR3 coding sequence is TGTGCCAGCAGCAAAATTCCGGGACTAGTCTTTGCCGGGGAGCTGTTTTTT. This codes for CASSKIPGLVFAGELFF. Complete variable domain (other parts from reference TRBV7-8 and TRBJ2-2): GAGVSQSPRYKVAKRGQDVALRCDPISGHVSLFWYQQALGQGPEFLTYFQNEAQLDKSGLPSDRFFAERPEGSVSTLKIQRTQQEDSAVYLCASSKIPGLVFAGELFFGEGSRLTVL.

This clone has only one observation. The chain is built from TRBV4-1 and TRBJ1-1; D gene ambiguous. Germline V gene sequence: CDR1 MGHRA, CDR2 YSYEKL. V lost 0 bases and J 9 bases, leaving 11 bases between the germline ends. CDR3 length: 13 residues. In DNA form, the CDR3 reads TGCGCCAGCAGCCAAGATCAGATTCAGAAAGCTTTCTTT. Translating it yields CASSQDQIQKAFF.

V is TRBV4-3 and J is TRBJ1-4; D gene ambiguous. CDR1 and CDR2 from the germline V gene are LGHNA and YSLEER. Deletions cut 0 bases from V and 5 bases from J, with 4 bases between. The CDR3 covers 13 residues. The CDR3 sequence: CASSQDRNEKLFF. The CDR3 coding sequence is TGCGCCAGCAGCCAAGACAGAAATGAAAAACTGTTTTTT.

V gene TRBV6-5 combines with J gene TRBJ2-7; D is possibly TRBD1 (5 bases). Germline values: CDR1 MNHEY, CDR2 SVGAGI. V lost 4 bases and J lost 6, with 10 bases in between. The CDR3 has 12 residues. CDR3 nucleotide sequence: TGTGCCAGCAGTTCCAGGGTGGGCGAGCAGTACTTC. This gives the protein CASSSRVGEQYF.

This chain uses TRBV2 with TRBJ2-7; possible D gene TRBD1, 5 bases. This CDR3 is built from 14 residues. Trimming removed 5 bases at V and 0 bases at J, with 11 bases between. CDR1 is SNHLY and CDR2 is FYNNEI in the germline V gene. The CDR3 sequence: CASSPRQSSYEQYF. In nucleotides, the CDR3 is TGTGCCAGCAGTCCCAGACAGAGCTCCTACGAGCAGTACTTC.

The chain combines TRBV2 with TRBJ2-2; 9 positions match TRBD2. This CDR3 spans 20 amino acids. J was trimmed by 0 bases and V by 1 base; bases with no gene match: 12. CDR1 is SNHLY, CDR2 FYNNEI, per germline. CDR3 nucleotides: TGTGCCAGCAGTGAAGTTCCACCTCGTGCGGGGGGGTCGAACACCGGGGAGCTGTTTTTT. As protein: CASSEVPPRAGGSNTGELFF.

The chain joins TRBV10-3 to TRBJ1-6; TRBD1 agrees at 8 bases. CDR3 length equals 16 residues. Germline CDR1 reads ENHRY; CDR2 reads SYGVKD. Trimming removed 6 bases from V and 8 bases from J; junction bases left unmatched: 12. This chain's CDR3 is CAIRSTGGRNYSPLHF. The CDR3 bases are TGTGCCATCAGGTCAACAGGGGGTAGAAACTATTCACCCCTCCACTTT.

The rearrangement links TRBV9 to TRBJ1-5; no clear D. This CDR3 has 15 residues. CDR1 and CDR2 from the germline V gene are SGDLS and YYNGEE. Trimming removed 4 bases from V and 3 bases from J, with 14 bases in between. The CDR3 loop reads CASSYSGGYNQPQHF. The CDR3 coding sequence is TGTGCCAGCAGCTATTCAGGAGGGTACAATCAGCCCCAGCATTTT.

The CDR3 reads CASSSSQATNEKLFF. Here the CDR3 DNA reads TGTGCCAGCAGTAGCTCACAGGCAACTAATGAAAAACTGTTTTTT. The rearrangement uses TRBV6-2 or TRBV6-3 and TRBJ1-4; weak D call: TRBD1 (5 bases). Germline CDR1 reads MNHEY; CDR2 reads SVGEGT. V lost 5 bases, J lost 0 bases, and 10 bases lay in between. The CDR3 sequence is 15 residues long.

This clone was detected only once. J is TRBJ1-3 and V is TRBV7-8; 8 bases are shared with TRBD1. The junction had 4 bases not matched to a gene; V was cut back by 5 bases and J by 4 bases. The germline V gene encodes CDR1 SGHVS and CDR2 FQNEAQ. The CDR3 totals 14 residues. The CDR3: CASSPTGVGNTIYF. CDR3 nucleotides: TGTGCCAGCAGCCCGACAGGGGTGGGAAACACCATATATTTT.

This clone was observed a handful of times. The chain carries TRBV7-6 and TRBJ1-6; no reliable D call. Trimming left V 2 bases short and J 10 bases short, with 21 bases between. The germline CDR1 and CDR2 sequences are SGHVS and FNYEAQ. The CDR3 sequence is 17 residues long. As DNA, the CDR3 is TGTGCCAGCAGCTTACCTACGGGGTCTGTTCCCCCGTCACCCCTCCACTTT. As protein: CASSLPTGSVPPSPLHF.

The chain employs TRBV5-5 and TRBJ2-7, with 9 bases matching TRBD1. This CDR3 has 17 residues. Per germline, CDR1 SGHKS and CDR2 YYEKEE (reference sequence). J gave up 0 bases and V 4 bases, and 11 bases lay outside the gene matches. The CDR3 DNA reads as TGTGCCAGCAGCCCGAGCCTCACAGGGGGCAACTCCTACGAGCAGTACTTC. This codes for CASSPSLTGGNSYEQYF.

The gene calls are TRBV4-2 and TRBJ1-5, with D maybe TRBD1 (6 bases). V lost 1 base and J lost 6, with 10 bases in between. The length of the CDR3 is 14 residues. The germline CDR1 and CDR2 sequences are LGHNA and YNFKEQ. The CDR3 DNA sequence: TGTGCCAGCAGCCAAGTCGGGGGGGCTCAGCCCCAGCATTTT. This codes for CASSQVGGAQPQHF.